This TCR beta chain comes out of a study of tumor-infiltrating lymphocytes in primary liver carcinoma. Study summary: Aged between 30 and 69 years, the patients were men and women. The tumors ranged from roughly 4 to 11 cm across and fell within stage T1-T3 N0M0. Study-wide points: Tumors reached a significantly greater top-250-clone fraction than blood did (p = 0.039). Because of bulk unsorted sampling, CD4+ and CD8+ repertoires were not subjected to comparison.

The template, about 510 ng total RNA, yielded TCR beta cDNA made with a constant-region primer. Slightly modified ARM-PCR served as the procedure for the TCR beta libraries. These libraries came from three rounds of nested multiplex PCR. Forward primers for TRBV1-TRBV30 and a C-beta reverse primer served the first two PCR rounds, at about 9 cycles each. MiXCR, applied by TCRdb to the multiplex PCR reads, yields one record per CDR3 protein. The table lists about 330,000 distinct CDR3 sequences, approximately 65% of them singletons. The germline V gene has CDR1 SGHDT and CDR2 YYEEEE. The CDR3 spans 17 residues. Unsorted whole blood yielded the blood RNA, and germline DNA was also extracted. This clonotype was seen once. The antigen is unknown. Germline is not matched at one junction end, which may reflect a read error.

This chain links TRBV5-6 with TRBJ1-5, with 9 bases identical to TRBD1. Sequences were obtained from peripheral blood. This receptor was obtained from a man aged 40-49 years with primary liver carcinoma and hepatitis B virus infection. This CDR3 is CASSLGTGDHRNQSQHF. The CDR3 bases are TGTGCCAGCAGCTTGGGGACAGGGGATCATCGCAATCAGTCCCAGCATTTT.